The entry below describes one TCR beta chain. The antigen is not known. The sample originates from a study of identifying expanded T cells in peripheral blood. Notes on the study in general: Variance in clone template counts between approximately two-week samples significantly increased with total template count across all healthy donors. About 1.2 clones differed between technical replicates, versus around 15 and 19 over time.

TCRdb's table, derived via immunoSEQ multiplex PCR, lists solely in-frame clones and lacks some. Among about 100,000 clones listed, approximately 88% were seen once. Collection occurred without any documented infections or immune events in donors. J lost 12 bases, V lost 5 bases, and 9 bases had no gene match. The CDR3 contains 13 residues. Germline-derived CDR1 and CDR2 are MNHNY and SVGAGI (reference sequence). The rearrangement joins TRBV6-6 to TRBJ1-4; 7 nucleotides line up with TRBD1. The receptor was derived from a person between 18 and 75 years old in good health. The sequenced sample was blood. Here the CDR3 DNA reads TGTGCCAGCAGTGGACAGGTTTGGGGGGAACTGTTTTTT. Its translation: CASSGQVWGELFF.